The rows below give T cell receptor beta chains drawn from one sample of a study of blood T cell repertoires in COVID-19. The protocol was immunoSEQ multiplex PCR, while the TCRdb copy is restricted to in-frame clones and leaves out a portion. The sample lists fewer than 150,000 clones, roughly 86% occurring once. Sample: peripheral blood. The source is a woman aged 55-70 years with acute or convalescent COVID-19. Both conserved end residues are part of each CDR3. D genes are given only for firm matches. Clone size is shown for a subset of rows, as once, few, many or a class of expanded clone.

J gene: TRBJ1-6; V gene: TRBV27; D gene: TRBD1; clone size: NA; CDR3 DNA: TGTGCCAGCAGTCCCCGGGACAGGGTGTCACCCCTCCACTTT; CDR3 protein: CASSPRDRVSPLHF
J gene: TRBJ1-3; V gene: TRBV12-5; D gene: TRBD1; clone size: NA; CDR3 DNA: TGTGCTAGTGGTCTGGGGACAGAAGTTGGCACCATATATTTT; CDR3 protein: CASGLGTEVGTIYF
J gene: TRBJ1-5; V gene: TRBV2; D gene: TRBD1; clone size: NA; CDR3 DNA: TGTGCCAGCAGCCAGGACAGGGGGCAAGGTCAGCCCCAGCATTTT; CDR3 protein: CASSQDRGQGQPQHF
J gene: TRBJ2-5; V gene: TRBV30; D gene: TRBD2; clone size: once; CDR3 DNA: TGTGCCTGGAGTGGGCTAGCGGGAGGGTCGAAAGAGACCCAGTACTTC; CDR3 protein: CAWSGLAGGSKETQYF
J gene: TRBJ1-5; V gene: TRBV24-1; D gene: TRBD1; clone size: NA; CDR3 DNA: TGTGCCACCAGTGATTCCGGGACAGCTAATCAGCCCCAGCATTTT; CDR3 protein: CATSDSGTANQPQHF
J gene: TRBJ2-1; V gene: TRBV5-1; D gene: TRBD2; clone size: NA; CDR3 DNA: TGCGCCAGCAGCTTGGTGGCTAGCGGCCGCTACAATGAGCAGTTCTTC; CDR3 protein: CASSLVASGRYNEQFF
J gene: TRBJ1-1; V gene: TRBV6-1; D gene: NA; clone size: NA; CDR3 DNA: TGTGCCAGCAGTGAGCAGGTTCTATTGAACACTGAAGCTTTCTTT; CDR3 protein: CASSEQVLLNTEAFF
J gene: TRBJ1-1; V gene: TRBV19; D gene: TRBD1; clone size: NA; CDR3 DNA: TGTGCCAGTAGTAGGGACAGATTTAACACTGAAGCTTTCTTT; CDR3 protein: CASSRDRFNTEAFF
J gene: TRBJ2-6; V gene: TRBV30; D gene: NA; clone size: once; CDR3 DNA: TGTGCCTGGGGGGGAGGCGGGTCCCCTTCTGGGGCCAACGTCCTGACTTTC; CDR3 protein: CAWGGGGSPSGANVLTF
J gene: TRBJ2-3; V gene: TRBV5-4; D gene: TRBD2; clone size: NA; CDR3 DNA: TGTGCCAGCAGCTTGGACGCGGGAGGGCCAGATACGCAGTATTTT; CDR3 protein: CASSLDAGGPDTQYF
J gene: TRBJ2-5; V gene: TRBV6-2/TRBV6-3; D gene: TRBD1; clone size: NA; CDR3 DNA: TGTGCCAGCAGTTACACAAAAACAGGGGGCAGAGAGACCCAGTACTTC; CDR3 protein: CASSYTKTGGRETQYF
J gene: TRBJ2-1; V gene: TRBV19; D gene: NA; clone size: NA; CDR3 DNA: TGTGCCAGTAGCCCTAGACTAGGGGACAATGAGCAGTTCTTC; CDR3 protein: CASSPRLGDNEQFF
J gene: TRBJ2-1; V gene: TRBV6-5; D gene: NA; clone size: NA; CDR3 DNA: TGTGCCAGCAGCCCAAGGGGATACAATGAGCAGTTCTTC; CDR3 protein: CASSPRGYNEQFF
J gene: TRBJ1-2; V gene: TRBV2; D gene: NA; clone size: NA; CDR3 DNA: TGTGCCAGCAATAGGCGGGGTAGTGGTGGCTACACCTTC; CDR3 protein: CASNRRGSGGYTF
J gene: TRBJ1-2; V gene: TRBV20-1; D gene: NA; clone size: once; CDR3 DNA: TGCAGTGGCCAGGGGCCTGATGGCTACACCTTC; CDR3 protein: CSGQGPDGYTF
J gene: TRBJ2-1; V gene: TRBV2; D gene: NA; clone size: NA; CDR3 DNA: TGTGCCAGCAGTGCTGGGCCGCGGGCCTCCTGGAAATACAATGAGCAGTTCTTC; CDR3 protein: CASSAGPRASWKYNEQFF
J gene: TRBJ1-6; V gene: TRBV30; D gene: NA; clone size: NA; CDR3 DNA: TGTGCCTGGGGACAGCTAAATTCACCCCTCCACTTT; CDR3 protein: CAWGQLNSPLHF
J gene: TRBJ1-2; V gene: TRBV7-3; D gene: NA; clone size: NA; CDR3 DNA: TGTGCCAGCAGCTTCGCCGGGGGATATGGCTACACCTTC; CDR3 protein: CASSFAGGYGYTF
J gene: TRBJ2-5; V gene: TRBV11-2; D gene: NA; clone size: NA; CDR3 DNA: TGTGCCAGCAGCTTTGGACTTGAAGAGACCCAGTACTTC; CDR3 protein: CASSFGLEETQYF
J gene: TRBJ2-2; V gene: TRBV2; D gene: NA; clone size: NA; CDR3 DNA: TGTGCCAGCAATAGCGGCTCCTCCGGGGAGCTGTTTTTT; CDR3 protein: CASNSGSSGELFF
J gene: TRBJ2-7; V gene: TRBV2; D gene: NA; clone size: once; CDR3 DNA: TGTGCCAGCAGTTTAGAGGGGGTACTCGAGCAGTACTTC; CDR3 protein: CASSLEGVLEQYF
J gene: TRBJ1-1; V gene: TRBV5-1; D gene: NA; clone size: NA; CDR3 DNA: TGCGCCAGCAGCTTGGTCCCCAGGGTGAACACTGAAGCTTTCTTT; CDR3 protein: CASSLVPRVNTEAFF
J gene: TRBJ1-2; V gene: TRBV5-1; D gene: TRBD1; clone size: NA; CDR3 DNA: TGCGCCAGCAGCAACCAGGGGGACTATGGCTACACCTTC; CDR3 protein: CASSNQGDYGYTF
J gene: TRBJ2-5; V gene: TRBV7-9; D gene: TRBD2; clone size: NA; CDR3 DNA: TGTGCCAGCGACTCGCTAGCGGGACGGCGAGAGACCCAGTACTTC; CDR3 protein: CASDSLAGRRETQYF
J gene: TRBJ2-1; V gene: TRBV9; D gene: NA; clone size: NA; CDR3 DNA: TGTGCCAGCAGCGTAGGGGCCGGGGTCCACAATGAGCAGTTCTTC; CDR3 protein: CASSVGAGVHNEQFF
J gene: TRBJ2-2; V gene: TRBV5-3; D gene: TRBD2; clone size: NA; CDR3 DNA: TGTGCCAGGGGGACTAGCGGGAGGGCACGGACCGGGGAGCTGTTTTTT; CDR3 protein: CARGTSGRARTGELFF
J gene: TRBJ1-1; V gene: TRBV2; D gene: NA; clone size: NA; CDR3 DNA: TGTGCCAGCAGTAAGGGACAAGGGAACACTGAAGCTTTCTTT; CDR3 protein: CASSKGQGNTEAFF
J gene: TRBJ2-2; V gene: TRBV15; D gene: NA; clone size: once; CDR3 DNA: TGTGCCACCAGAGGGCCCCCGGAGGGGGCTGGCGGGGAGCTGTTTTTT; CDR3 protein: CATRGPPEGAGGELFF
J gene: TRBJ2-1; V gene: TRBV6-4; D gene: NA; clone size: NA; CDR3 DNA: TGTGCCAGCAGTGAAATAGATGAGGGAGAGCAGTTCTTC; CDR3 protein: CASSEIDEGEQFF
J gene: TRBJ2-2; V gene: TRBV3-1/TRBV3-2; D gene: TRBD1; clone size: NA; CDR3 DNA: TGTGCCAGCAGCCTAAGACAGGGATACACCGGGGAGCTGTTTTTT; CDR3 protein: CASSLRQGYTGELFF
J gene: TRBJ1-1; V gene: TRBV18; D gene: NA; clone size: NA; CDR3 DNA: TGTGCCAGCTCACCCAGAATTCGGGGGGGAAACACTGAAGCTTTCTTT; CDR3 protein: CASSPRIRGGNTEAFF
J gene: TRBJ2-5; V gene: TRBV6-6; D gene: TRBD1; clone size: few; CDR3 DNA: TGTGCCAGCAGTTTTGGACAGGGGGGTGAGACCCAGTACTTC; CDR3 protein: CASSFGQGGETQYF
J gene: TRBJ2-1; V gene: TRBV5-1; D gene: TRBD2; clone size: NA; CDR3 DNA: TGCGCCAGCAGGCACGACGAGGGTAGCGGGGACAATGAGCAGTTCTTC; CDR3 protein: CASRHDEGSGDNEQFF
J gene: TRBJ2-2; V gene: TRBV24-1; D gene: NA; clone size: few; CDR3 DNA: TGTGCCACCAGTGACCTTAGACAGATCGCCGGGGAGCTGTTTTTT; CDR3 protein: CATSDLRQIAGELFF
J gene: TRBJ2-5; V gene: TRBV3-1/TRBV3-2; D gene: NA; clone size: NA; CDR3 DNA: TGTGCCAGCAGCCAAGATTGGAGGGGCCAAGAGACCCAGTACTTC; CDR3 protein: CASSQDWRGQETQYF
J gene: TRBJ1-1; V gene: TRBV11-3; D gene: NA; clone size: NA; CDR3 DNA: TGTGCCAGCACCGAACAGGGTATCGGCAGTGAAGCTTTCTTT; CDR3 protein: CASTEQGIGSEAFF
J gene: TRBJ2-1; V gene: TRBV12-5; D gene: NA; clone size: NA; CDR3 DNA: TGTGCTAGTGGTTTGGGGTCAGATGGCGGGGTATTCTTC; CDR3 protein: CASGLGSDGGVFF
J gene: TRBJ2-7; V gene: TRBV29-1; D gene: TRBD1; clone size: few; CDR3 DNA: TGCAGCGCCTGGGGGACAGGGCAGGACGAGCAGTACTTC; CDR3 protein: CSAWGTGQDEQYF
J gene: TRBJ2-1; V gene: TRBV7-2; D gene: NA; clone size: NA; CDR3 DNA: TGTGCCAGCAGCAGAGGGTTAAGAGTTGAGCAGTTCTTC; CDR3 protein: CASSRGLRVEQFF
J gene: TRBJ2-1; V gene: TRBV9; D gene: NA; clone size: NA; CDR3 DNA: TGTGCCAGCAGCCCCCAAGGCGGCCCCCTCTACAATGAGCAGTTCTTC; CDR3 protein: CASSPQGGPLYNEQFF
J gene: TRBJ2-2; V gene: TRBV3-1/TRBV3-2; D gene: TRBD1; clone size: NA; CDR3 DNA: TGTGCCAGCAGCCCGCTGACAGGGGTTACCGGGGAGCTGTTTTTT; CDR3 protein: CASSPLTGVTGELFF
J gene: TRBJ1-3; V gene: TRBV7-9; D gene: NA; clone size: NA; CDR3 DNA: TGTGCCAGCAGCGACTCGTCAACCAGTGGAAACACCATATATTTT; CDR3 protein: CASSDSSTSGNTIYF
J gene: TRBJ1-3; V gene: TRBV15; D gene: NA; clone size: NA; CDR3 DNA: TGTGCCACCAGCAGAGATTTTGGCGGGGGAAACACCATATATTTT; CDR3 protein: CATSRDFGGGNTIYF
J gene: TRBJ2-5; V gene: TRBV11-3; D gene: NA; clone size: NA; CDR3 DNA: TGTGCCAGCAGCCCCCGGGGGGAGACCCAGTACTTC; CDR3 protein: CASSPRGETQYF
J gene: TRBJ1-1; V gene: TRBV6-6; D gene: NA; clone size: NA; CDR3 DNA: TGTGCCAGCAGTTACCCCTTGCAGGACACTGAAGCTTTCTTT; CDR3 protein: CASSYPLQDTEAFF
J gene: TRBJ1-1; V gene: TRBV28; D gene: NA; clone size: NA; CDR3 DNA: TGTGCCAGCAATTATAGGGGGGGTGAAGCTTTCTTT; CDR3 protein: CASNYRGGEAFF
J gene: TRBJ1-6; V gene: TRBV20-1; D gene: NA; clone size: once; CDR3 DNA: TGCAGTGCTAGTCATCTCCCCAGGGGTGGGAATTCACCCCTCCACTTT; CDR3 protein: CSASHLPRGGNSPLHF
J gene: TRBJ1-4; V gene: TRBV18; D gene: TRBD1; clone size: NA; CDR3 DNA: TGTGCCAGCTCTCGGGGACAGGGGACAACTAATGAAAAACTGTTTTTT; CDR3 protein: CASSRGQGTTNEKLFF
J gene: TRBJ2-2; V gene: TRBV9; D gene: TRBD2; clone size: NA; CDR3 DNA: TGTGCCAGCAGCGTAGCTAGCGGTCCTAACACCGGGGAGCTGTTTTTT; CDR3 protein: CASSVASGPNTGELFF
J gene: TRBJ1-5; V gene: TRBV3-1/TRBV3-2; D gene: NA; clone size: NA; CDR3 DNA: TGTGCCAGCAGCCAAGGGCTGAATCAGCCCCAGCATTTT; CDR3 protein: CASSQGLNQPQHF
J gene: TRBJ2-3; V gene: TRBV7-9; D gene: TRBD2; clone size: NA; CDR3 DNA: TGTGCCAGCAGCTATAGCGGGAGCGGTGATACGCAGTATTTT; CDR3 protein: CASSYSGSGDTQYF
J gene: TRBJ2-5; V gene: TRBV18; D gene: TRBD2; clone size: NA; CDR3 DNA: TGTGCCAGCTCACCAGAGGGACTAGTCGGAGAGACCCAGTACTTC; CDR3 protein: CASSPEGLVGETQYF
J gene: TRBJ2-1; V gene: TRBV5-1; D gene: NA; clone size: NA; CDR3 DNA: TGCGCCAGCAGCCCCGGGGGAGCCTACAATGAGCAGTTCTTC; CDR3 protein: CASSPGGAYNEQFF
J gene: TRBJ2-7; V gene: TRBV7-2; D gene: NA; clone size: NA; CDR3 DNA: TGTGCCAGCAGCTTATCGGACTTCCCTTACGAGCAGTACTTC; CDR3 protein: CASSLSDFPYEQYF